These 23 T cell receptor beta chains share one sample of origin, sequenced in a study of T cell responses to AZD1222 COVID-19 vaccine (dated by TCRdb to about 2021). Library method: the immunoSEQ multiplex PCR assay. TCRdb took over this immuneACCESS table, retaining in-frame rearrangements with V and J assigned. Such tables are incomplete; in checked studies, under half of the missing clones stem from an unresolved V gene, and the remainder is unexplained. A total of under 35,000 clones appear in this sample, about nine tenths of them only once. In total, the top ten clones hold more than 9.5% of the sample. In the paper's terms, the time point label means: about 28 days (+/-7) after the second vaccine dose. Material: peripheral blood, obtained 28 days after the second AZD1222 dose. The origin of the receptors is an adult who received the AZD1222 COVID-19 vaccine.

This clone was seen only a few times. The chain links TRBV5-1 to TRBJ2-3, with 7 bases matching TRBD1. This CDR3 has 14 amino acids. V lost 5 bases to trimming and J lost 5 bases; unmatched junction nucleotides: 8. Germline V gene lookup returns CDR1 SGHRS and CDR2 YFSETQ. The CDR3 sequence: CASRKTGLGDTQYF. The CDR3 region has the DNA TGCGCCAGCAGAAAGACAGGGTTGGGAGATACGCAGTATTTT.

This clone was found a few times. The J gene is TRBJ1-5, the V gene TRBV28; D remains ambiguous. Trimming left V 6 bases short and J 4 bases short, with 19 bases between. Germline V gene data show CDR1 as MDHEN and CDR2 as SYDVKM. The CDR3 is 16 amino acids. DNA of the CDR3: TGTGCCAGCAGCTCCCTGGGTGGGCCAGGTAATCAGCCCCAGCATTTT. This translates into CASSSLGGPGNQPQHF. Combining the CDR3 with reference TRBV28 and TRBJ1-5 gives the whole variable domain DVKVTQSSRYLVKRTGEKVFLECVQDMDHENMFWYRQDPGLGLRLIYFSYDVKMKEKGDIPEGYSVSREKKERFSLILESASTNQTSMYLCASSSLGGPGNQPQHFGDGTRLSIL.

The V call is TRBV5-1, the J call TRBJ1-1, with a tentative D call TRBD1 (5 bases). V was trimmed by 4 bases and J by 4 bases, leaving 11 bases between them. From germline, CDR1 is SGHRS and CDR2 YFSETQ. The CDR3 totals 13 residues. CDR3 in amino acids: CASSEVGATEAFF. The CDR3 coding sequence is TGCGCCAGCAGCGAGGTTGGGGCCACTGAAGCTTTCTTT.

The V call is TRBV5-1, the J call TRBJ1-3, with D possibly TRBD1 on 6 matching bases. In germline, CDR1 is SGHRS, CDR2 YFSETQ. This CDR3 is built from 15 residues. The V gene lost 0 bases and the J gene lost 4 bases, with 11 bases spanning the gap. The CDR3 bases are TGCGCCAGCAGCTTGGATGTGGGGGCCGGAAACACCATATATTTT. Protein sequence: CASSLDVGAGNTIYF.

This chain links TRBV7-8 with TRBJ1-1, with TRBD1 identical over 7 bases. The CDR3 totals 14 residues. Germline CDR1 SGHVS, CDR2 FQNEAQ. Germline trimming cut 7 bases from V and 9 bases from J; bases unmatched to any gene: 14. CDR3 nucleotides: TGTGCCAGCACCCTACACAGGGGTATGGGGAAAGCTTTCTTT. The encoded protein is CASTLHRGMGKAFF.

This chain connects TRBV28 to TRBJ2-7; 7 positions match TRBD2. Germline V gene sequence: CDR1 MDHEN, CDR2 SYDVKM. This CDR3 is 16 amino acids long. J gave up 2 bases and V 4 bases, and 11 bases lay outside the gene matches. The DNA for the CDR3 is TGTGCCAGCAGTTCGAACCGGGACTACCCCACCTACGAGCAGTACTTC. This gives the protein CASSSNRDYPTYEQYF. The full variable domain, its missing parts supplied by reference TRBV28 and TRBJ2-7, is DVKVTQSSRYLVKRTGEKVFLECVQDMDHENMFWYRQDPGLGLRLIYFSYDVKMKEKGDIPEGYSVSREKKERFSLILESASTNQTSMYLCASSSNRDYPTYEQYFGPGTRLTVT.

This chain uses TRBV5-1 with TRBJ2-7, with D perhaps TRBD1 (6 bases). Trimming removed 0 bases from V and 2 bases from J, with 15 bases in between. Germline CDR1 SGHRS, CDR2 YFSETQ. The CDR3 is made up of 16 amino acids. The CDR3, as DNA: TGCGCCAGCAGCTTGGATTGGGGGCGACTAACCTACGAGCAGTACTTC. It is translated as CASSLDWGRLTYEQYF.

The rearrangement joins TRBV10-3 to TRBJ2-1; 8 nucleotides line up with TRBD1. The germline V gene has CDR1 ENHRY and CDR2 SYGVKD. CDR3 size: 16 residues. V shed 7 bases and J 1 base; nucleotides not matched to a gene: 9. The CDR3: CAIKTGGHGSYNEQFF. The CDR3 region has the DNA TGTGCCATCAAAACAGGGGGTCATGGGTCCTACAATGAGCAGTTCTTC.

The rearrangement uses TRBV7-2 and TRBJ1-6; D unresolved. The germline V gene encodes CDR1 SGHTA and CDR2 FQGNSA. CDR3 length: 16 amino acids. V lost 1 base and J lost 0, with 7 bases in between. The CDR3, as DNA: TGTGCCAGCAGCTTAGATACGGGCTCCTATAATTCACCCCTCCACTTT. Its translation: CASSLDTGSYNSPLHF.

V usage is TRBV29-1 and J usage is TRBJ1-1; a weak D match, TRBD1 (5 bases). Per germline, CDR1 SQVTM and CDR2 ANQGSEA. This CDR3 contains 12 residues. V was pared by 4 bases and J by 7 bases, with 13 bases between. DNA of the CDR3: TGCAGCGTTGGCTGGGGGGACGGTGAAGCTTTCTTT. Protein sequence: CSVGWGDGEAFF.

This sequence joins TRBV7-9 and TRBJ2-3; tentative D call: TRBD1 (5 bases). V was shortened by 1 base and J by 5 bases, with 10 bases between the two germline ends. CDR1 and CDR2 from the germline V gene are SEHNR and FQNEAQ (reference sequence). This CDR3 is built from 14 residues. The CDR3 protein is CASSLGGAKDTQYF. The CDR3 DNA follows: TGTGCCAGCAGCTTAGGGGGCGCGAAAGATACGCAGTATTTT. The whole variable domain, filled in from reference TRBV7-9 and TRBJ2-3, reads DTGVSQNPRHKITKRGQNVTFRCDPISEHNRLYWYRQTLGQGPEFLTYFQNEAQLEKSRLLSDRFSAERPKGSFSTLEIQRTEQGDSAMYLCASSLGGAKDTQYFGPGTRLTVL.

V gene TRBV9 combines with J gene TRBJ1-1, with D perhaps TRBD1 (5 bases). The CDR3 consists of 14 residues. The V gene's germline CDR1 is SGDLS and CDR2 YYNGEE. V lost 0 bases and J lost 4, with 10 bases in between. As DNA, the CDR3 is TGTGCCAGCAGCGTAGCCAGGGCCTCCACTGAAGCTTTCTTT. Translation gives CASSVARASTEAFF.

The chain is built from TRBV29-1 and TRBJ1-3; D not resolved. Trimming took off 2 bases at V and 8 bases at J, with 7 bases between the two ends. Germline CDR1 and CDR2: SQVTM and ANQGSEA. CDR3 length: 11 amino acids. The CDR3 loop reads CSVEFTDTIYF. The CDR3 region has the DNA TGCAGCGTTGAATTTACGGACACCATATATTTT.

The V and J genes are TRBV11-2 and TRBJ2-7; D is undetermined. The CDR3 runs 15 residues. CDR1 and CDR2 from the germline V gene are SGHAT and FQNNGV. V lost 1 base, J lost 0 bases, and 10 bases lay in between. The CDR3 sequence: CASSLGRVPSYEQYF. The CDR3 DNA reads TGTGCCAGCAGCTTAGGTCGGGTGCCCTCCTACGAGCAGTACTTC.

The chain is built from TRBV19 and TRBJ1-4; D is unclear. The CDR3 totals 16 residues. Germline CDR1 and CDR2: LNHDA and SQIVND (reference sequence). V was clipped by 0 bases and J by 0 bases, with 8 bases between them. The CDR3 region is CASSIDLLATNEKLFF. The DNA for the CDR3 is TGTGCCAGTAGTATAGATCTCCTTGCAACTAATGAAAAACTGTTTTTT.

The J gene is TRBJ1-4, the V gene TRBV19; 9 bases map to TRBD1. The germline V gene encodes CDR1 LNHDA and CDR2 SQIVND (reference sequence). Trimming took 4 bases from V and 5 from J; bases not matched to a gene: 2. The CDR3 runs to 14 residues. The DNA of the CDR3 is TGTGCCAGTAGTAAGGACAGGGGCAATGAAAAACTGTTTTTT. Encoded protein: CASSKDRGNEKLFF.

In its sample, this clone was seen once. V usage is TRBV9 and J usage is TRBJ2-2, with a tentative D call TRBD1 (6 bases). The CDR3 consists of 15 residues. Between the trimmed V and J ends, which lost 0 bases and 3 bases, there was a span of 9 bases. CDR1 is SGDLS, CDR2 YYNGEE, per germline. CDR3 protein: CASSVDRDDTGELFF. In nucleotides, the CDR3 is TGTGCCAGCAGCGTAGACAGGGATGACACCGGGGAGCTGTTTTTT.

This chain connects TRBV6-5 to TRBJ2-7, with 8 bases fitting TRBD2. The CDR3 consists of 14 residues. Germline CDR1 MNHEY, CDR2 SVGAGI. V gave up 6 bases and J gave up 6 bases; unmatched junction bases: 10. For the CDR3, the DNA is TGTGCCAGCAGCCCGGGACTAGAGGCCCTCGAGCAGTACTTC. Its translation is CASSPGLEALEQYF.

V gene TRBV15 combines with J gene TRBJ1-3, with a tentative D call TRBD1 (6 bases). Between the trimmed V and J ends, which lost 3 bases and 2 bases, there was a span of 11 bases. The CDR3 is made up of 15 amino acids. Germline CDR1 and CDR2: LNHNV and YYDKDF (reference sequence). The CDR3 region is CATSSTGRPGNTIYF. The CDR3 coding sequence is TGTGCCACCAGCAGTACAGGGAGGCCTGGAAACACCATATATTTT.

CDR3 protein: CASTLGQFNTGELFF. In DNA form, the CDR3 reads TGTGCCAGCACCCTAGGCCAGTTCAACACCGGGGAGCTGTTTTTT. The genes are TRBV7-2 and TRBJ2-2; D ambiguous. CDR1 SGHTA and CDR2 FQGNSA come from the germline V gene. Deletions cut 7 bases from V and 2 bases from J, with 14 bases between. The length of the CDR3 is 15 residues.

The CDR3 sequence: CASSPANGGGYTF. CDR3 in DNA: TGTGCCAGCAGCCCAGCCAACGGGGGCGGCTACACCTTC. V and J are TRBV7-2 and TRBJ1-2, with D perhaps matching TRBD1 (6 bases). Germline lookup yields CDR1 SGHTA and CDR2 FQGNSA. The V end lost 5 bases, the J end lost 8 bases, and 15 bases lay between the germline ends. The length of the CDR3 is 13 residues.

J is TRBJ1-2 and V is TRBV6-5; D call uncertain. Germline CDR1 and CDR2: MNHEY and SVGAGI. The CDR3 has 13 residues. Trimming stripped 5 bases from V and 0 bases from J, with 7 bases between. The CDR3 coding sequence is TGTGCCAGCAGTCCAGGAACTAACTATGGCTACACCTTC. Its translation: CASSPGTNYGYTF.

V usage is TRBV7-3 and J usage is TRBJ2-1; 12 bases line up with TRBD2. There are 16 residues in the CDR3. Losses at the gene ends were 5 bases for V and 5 bases for J; bases not matched to a gene: 7. Per germline, CDR1 SGHTA and CDR2 FQGTGA. The CDR3 region is CASSRRLAGEDNEQFF. The CDR3 DNA sequence: TGTGCCAGCAGCCGTAGACTAGCGGGAGAAGACAATGAGCAGTTCTTC.